Each of the 13 T cell receptor beta chains below was sequenced from the same sample in a study of CXCR4 blockade with PD-1 therapy in pancreatic cancer. The table came from immunoSEQ multiplex PCR; TCRdb's copy has only in-frame clones and leaves some out. The sample holds some 5,000 clones; less than 70% are singletons and the top ten take 5.5% to 8%. The sample consisted of tumor tissue. These receptors were collected from a human donor with pancreatic ductal adenocarcinoma.

The V gene is TRBV15, the J gene TRBJ2-5, with 11 bases that match TRBD2. This CDR3 has 15 amino acids. Germline loops: CDR1 LNHNV, CDR2 YYDKDF (reference sequence). With 4 bases clipped from V and 5 bases from J, the junction kept 6 bases outside the gene matches. CDR3 DNA: TGTGCCACCAGCATCGCGACTAGCGGGATTGAGACCCAGTACTTC. It yields the protein CATSIATSGIETQYF. Looking up the rest from reference TRBV15 and TRBJ2-5 gives the full variable domain: DAMVIQNPRYQVTQFGKPVTLSCSQTLNHNVMYWYQQKSSQAPKLLFHYYDKDFNNEADTPDNFQSRRPNTSFCFLDIRSPGLGDTAMYLCATSIATSGIETQYFGPGTRLLVL.

This clone was seen more than once but under ten times. The J gene is TRBJ2-7, the V gene TRBV6-7; TRBD1 aligns across 8 bases. TRBV6-7 is an open reading frame, and its role is uncertain. This CDR3 is built from 15 residues. The J segment lost 6 bases and the V segment lost 2 bases, leaving 9 bases of the junction unmatched. The CDR3 is CASSYDRGRVFEQYF. The CDR3 DNA is TGTGCCAGCAGTTACGACAGGGGTCGGGTCTTCGAGCAGTACTTC.

The genes are TRBV6-8 and TRBJ2-3; TRBD1 matches 8 bases. The trim removed 3 bases at V and 1 base at J, leaving 6 bases unmatched. CDR3 length: 16 amino acids. Per the germline V gene, CDR1 is MNHGY and CDR2 is SAAAGT. This CDR3 reads CASSYSPGQGTDTQYF. The CDR3 region has the DNA TGTGCCAGCAGTTATTCTCCGGGACAGGGCACAGATACGCAGTATTTT.

The chain joins TRBV6-8 to TRBJ1-2; D is possibly TRBD1 (6 bases). The CDR3 contains 19 residues. Germline V CDR1 and CDR2: MNHGY, SAAAGT. The V end lost 1 base, the J end lost 2 bases, and 23 bases lay between the germline ends. CDR3 protein: CASSYFELLGDTRNYGYTF. The CDR3 DNA sequence: TGTGCCAGCAGTTACTTTGAATTATTAGGGGACACGAGAAACTATGGCTACACCTTC.

This clone was found once. The CDR3 region is CASNTGTETQYF. DNA of the CDR3: TGTGCCAGTAATACAGGGACGGAGACCCAGTACTTC. The chain recombines TRBV19 with TRBJ2-5; D is perhaps TRBD1 (6 bases). Germline V lookup: CDR1 LNHDA, CDR2 SQIVND (reference sequence). This CDR3 comprises 12 residues. The germline V and J ends were trimmed by 7 bases and 5 bases, with 11 bases remaining between them. Looking up the rest from reference TRBV19 and TRBJ2-5 gives the full variable domain: DGGITQSPKYLFRKEGQNVTLSCEQNLNHDAMYWYRQDPGQGLRLIYYSQIVNDFQKGDIAEGYSVSREKKESFPLTVTSAQKNPTAFYLCASNTGTETQYFGPGTRLLVL.

The rearrangement joins TRBV25-1 to TRBJ1-1; tentatively, D is TRBD1 (5 bases). V was shortened by 4 bases and J by 0 bases, with 12 bases between the two germline ends. Germline V CDR1 and CDR2: MGHDK, SYGVNS. The CDR3 spans 15 residues. CDR3 region: CASSGSRQMNTEAFF. CDR3 nucleotide sequence: TGTGCCAGCAGTGGTAGTCGACAGATGAACACTGAAGCTTTCTTT.

The chain uses TRBV27 and TRBJ1-5, with TRBD1 matching 11 bases. The CDR3 contains 15 residues. The trim removed 10 bases at V and 7 bases at J, leaving 12 bases unmatched. Per germline, CDR1 MNHEY and CDR2 SMNVEV (reference sequence). CDR3 DNA sequence: TGTGCCACCAGCAGGACAGGGGGCGCGGGACAGCCCCAGCATTTT. Encoded protein: CATSRTGGAGQPQHF.

This clone turned up a few times. The chain employs TRBV4-1 and TRBJ1-5; 9 bases are a match to TRBD1. The CDR3 consists of 15 residues. V lost 6 bases, J lost 5 bases, and 8 bases stayed unmatched. Germline CDR1 MGHRA, CDR2 YSYEKL. In nucleotides, the CDR3 is TGCGCCAGCAGTCCCGGGACAGGGAATGATCAGCCCCAGCATTTT. This gives the protein CASSPGTGNDQPQHF.

This clone was detected only a few times. The gene calls are TRBV7-7 and TRBJ2-1; D is undetermined. The CDR3 has 15 residues. CDR1 is SSHAT and CDR2 is FNYEAQ in the germline V gene (reference sequence). The germline V and J ends were trimmed by 2 bases and 0 bases, with 8 bases remaining between them. The CDR3 loop reads CASSLTVSSYNEQFF. CDR3 nucleotide sequence: TGTGCCAGCAGCTTAACGGTCAGCTCCTACAATGAGCAGTTCTTC. Using reference TRBV7-7 and TRBJ2-1 for the parts outside the CDR3, the full variable domain is GAGVSQSPRYKVTKRGQDVTLRCDPISSHATLYWYQQALGQGPEFLTYFNYEAQPDKSGLPSDRFSAERPEGSISTLTIQRTEQRDSAMYRCASSLTVSSYNEQFFGPGTRLTVL.

In this sample, this clone turned up a few times. This rearrangement joins TRBV11-3 to TRBJ1-4, with 8 bases identical to TRBD1. The CDR3 contains 14 residues. CDR1 is SGHNT, CDR2 YENEEA, per germline. The ends lost 6 bases at V and 8 bases at J; junction bases unmatched: 8. The CDR3 sequence is CASRPGGAGEKLFF. The CDR3 DNA is TGTGCCAGCAGGCCAGGGGGCGCAGGGGAAAAACTGTTTTTT.

The chain links TRBV1 to TRBJ1-1. TRBV1 is given as a pseudogene. The length of the CDR3 is 15 residues. This chain's CDR3 is CASSLRGNDNTEAFF. The CDR3 nucleotides read TGCGCCAGCAGCCTACGGGGGAATGACAACACTGAAGCTTTCTTT.

J is TRBJ1-5 and V is TRBV29-1, with D hard to call. The CDR3 totals 14 residues. CDR1 is SQVTM, CDR2 ANQGSEA, per germline. Trimming took off 5 bases at V and 1 base at J, with 12 bases between the two ends. The CDR3 protein is CSVPGPGSNQPQHF. In nucleotides, the CDR3 is TGCAGCGTTCCGGGCCCTGGGAGCAATCAGCCCCAGCATTTT.

The chain is built from TRBV19 and TRBJ1-1, with unresolved D. CDR3 size: 13 residues. Germline V gives CDR1 LNHDA, CDR2 SQIVND (reference sequence). Deletions cut 3 bases from V and 6 bases from J, with 11 bases between. The CDR3 bases are TGTGCCAGTAGTATGACGGGGATCGCTGAAGCTTTCTTT. Translated: CASSMTGIAEAFF.